This T cell receptor beta chain was obtained from a study of cytomegalovirus exposure and HLA in healthy donors. Study-wide results and limits: The investigators catalogued 150 to 200 TCR beta chains as cytomegalovirus-associated. The study found most TCR sequences rare, yet found some public TCRs in many donors.

TCRdb's copy holds only in-frame clones and misses some; the assay was immunoSEQ multiplex PCR. Found here are over 150,000 clones, 75% to 90% of them singletons; the top ten hold roughly 15%. A remark on this clone: Its specificity is unknown.

Germline CDR1 MDHEN, CDR2 SYDVKM. The CDR3 consists of 15 residues. The V segment lost 7 bases and the J segment 0 bases; nucleotides outside the gene matches: 6. The chain combines TRBV28 with TRBJ1-5; 7 bases align to TRBD1. This TCR derives from a young man in good health and CMV-seropositive. What was sequenced was PBMCs. The CDR3 region is CASIGTDYSNQPQHF. The CDR3 DNA reads TGTGCCAGCATAGGGACAGACTATAGCAATCAGCCCCAGCATTTT. Variable domain in full (rest from reference TRBV28 and TRBJ1-5): DVKVTQSSRYLVKRTGEKVFLECVQDMDHENMFWYRQDPGLGLRLIYFSYDVKMKEKGDIPEGYSVSREKKERFSLILESASTNQTSMYLCASIGTDYSNQPQHFGDGTRLSIL.